This is a list of T cell receptor beta chains from one sample in a study of blood T cell repertoires in COVID-19. Sequencing was performed with immunoSEQ multiplex PCR; in TCRdb, only in-frame clones are kept and a portion is missing. The sample shows just over 300,000 clones, 80% to 90% of them seen only once. The sequenced material came from PBMCs or T cells enriched from blood (not recorded which). The source is a young woman who had recovered from COVID-19. Both conserved end residues are part of each CDR3. D genes are given only for firm matches. A row's size may be missing; if present it is once, few, many or a size class.

J gene: TRBJ1-5
V gene: TRBV29-1
clone size: NA
D gene: NA
CDR3 DNA: TGCAGCGTATCCCCGGGAGAAGGTACTCAGCCCCAGCATTTT
CDR3 protein: CSVSPGEGTQPQHF

J gene: TRBJ2-7
V gene: TRBV27
clone size: once
D gene: TRBD2
CDR3 DNA: TGTGCCAGCAGGAGCGGGAGCCCCTACGAGCAGTACTTC
CDR3 protein: CASRSGSPYEQYF

J gene: TRBJ1-1
V gene: TRBV7-9
clone size: NA
D gene: NA
CDR3 DNA: TGTGCCTCCGTAGAGAACACTGAAGCTTTCTTT
CDR3 protein: CASVENTEAFF

J gene: TRBJ1-1
V gene: TRBV18
clone size: NA
D gene: NA
CDR3 DNA: TGTGCCAGCTCACCCTCCGGGGGACGGCGGGAGACTGAAGCTTTCTTT
CDR3 protein: CASSPSGGRRETEAFF

J gene: TRBJ1-6
V gene: TRBV7-2
clone size: once
D gene: NA
CDR3 DNA: TGTGCCAGCAGCTTATTTAGAACAGATAATTCACCCCTCCACTTT
CDR3 protein: CASSLFRTDNSPLHF

J gene: TRBJ1-2
V gene: TRBV28
clone size: NA
D gene: NA
CDR3 DNA: TGTGCCAGCATCGAGGGGGTCGAGGATGGCTACACCTTC
CDR3 protein: CASIEGVEDGYTF

J gene: TRBJ1-4
V gene: TRBV19
clone size: NA
D gene: TRBD1
CDR3 DNA: TGTGCCAGTAGTATAATCCTACAGGGGATTGCAACTAATGAAAAACTGTTTTTT
CDR3 protein: CASSIILQGIATNEKLFF

J gene: TRBJ1-2
V gene: TRBV7-2
clone size: NA
D gene: TRBD1
CDR3 DNA: TGTGCCAGCAGCTTAGTCTCGGGACAGGGTGACTATGGCTACACCTTC
CDR3 protein: CASSLVSGQGDYGYTF

J gene: TRBJ2-3
V gene: TRBV23-1
clone size: NA
D gene: NA
CDR3 DNA: TGCGCCAGCAGTCTCCTGTTCCCGACAGTCCCCAACACAGATACGCAGTATTTT
CDR3 protein: CASSLLFPTVPNTDTQYF

J gene: TRBJ1-1
V gene: TRBV7-2
clone size: NA
D gene: NA
CDR3 DNA: TGTGCCAGCAGCCCCGTATCCGACACTGAAGCTTTCTTT
CDR3 protein: CASSPVSDTEAFF

J gene: TRBJ1-1
V gene: TRBV30
clone size: NA
D gene: TRBD1
CDR3 DNA: TGTGCGGTACAGGGGGCGTTGGTCACTGAAGCTTTCTTT
CDR3 protein: CAVQGALVTEAFF

J gene: TRBJ1-2
V gene: TRBV9
clone size: NA
D gene: NA
CDR3 DNA: TGTGCCAGCAGCGTCTATCAGGGTGGCTACACCTTC
CDR3 protein: CASSVYQGGYTF

J gene: TRBJ1-2
V gene: TRBV2
clone size: NA
D gene: NA
CDR3 DNA: TGTGCCAGCAGATTCTTCCGGACTGCTTCCAATAACTATGGCTACACCTTC
CDR3 protein: CASRFFRTASNNYGYTF

J gene: TRBJ1-2
V gene: TRBV28
clone size: NA
D gene: NA
CDR3 DNA: TGTGCCAGCAGCTTCCTAGGGGAACCCTATGGCTACACCTTC
CDR3 protein: CASSFLGEPYGYTF

J gene: TRBJ1-4
V gene: TRBV5-1
clone size: NA
D gene: NA
CDR3 DNA: TGCGCCAGCAGCTTGGTCCCGGGGGGAGCAACTAATGAAAAACTGTTTTTT
CDR3 protein: CASSLVPGGATNEKLFF

J gene: TRBJ2-5
V gene: TRBV11-3
clone size: NA
D gene: NA
CDR3 DNA: TGTGCCAGCAGCCCCCCCGGGGTGGAGACCCAGTACTTC
CDR3 protein: CASSPPGVETQYF

J gene: TRBJ1-5
V gene: TRBV19
clone size: NA
D gene: TRBD1
CDR3 DNA: TGTGCCAGTAGTAGTGACAGGGGTACAAATCAGCCCCAGCATTTT
CDR3 protein: CASSSDRGTNQPQHF

J gene: TRBJ1-1
V gene: TRBV28
clone size: once
D gene: NA
CDR3 DNA: TGTGCCAGCAGTTTTAACAGGGCCTACTGGGGTGAAGCTTTCTTT
CDR3 protein: CASSFNRAYWGEAFF

J gene: TRBJ1-3
V gene: TRBV4-2
clone size: NA
D gene: NA
CDR3 DNA: TGTGCCAGCAGCCAAGACGGACTGGACTCTGGAAACACCATATATTTT
CDR3 protein: CASSQDGLDSGNTIYF

J gene: TRBJ2-1
V gene: TRBV15
clone size: NA
D gene: TRBD1
CDR3 DNA: TGTGCCACCAGCAGAGAGATGGGACAGAGGACCCTTGGGGAGTTCTTC
CDR3 protein: CATSREMGQRTLGEFF

J gene: TRBJ1-1
V gene: TRBV27
clone size: NA
D gene: TRBD1
CDR3 DNA: TGTGCCAGCAGTCCCCGGGACAGGGGACCATCGAACACTGAAGCTTTCTTT
CDR3 protein: CASSPRDRGPSNTEAFF

J gene: TRBJ1-1
V gene: TRBV2
clone size: NA
D gene: NA
CDR3 DNA: TGTGCCAGCAGCCCCCGACTGGACACTGAAGCTTTCTTT
CDR3 protein: CASSPRLDTEAFF